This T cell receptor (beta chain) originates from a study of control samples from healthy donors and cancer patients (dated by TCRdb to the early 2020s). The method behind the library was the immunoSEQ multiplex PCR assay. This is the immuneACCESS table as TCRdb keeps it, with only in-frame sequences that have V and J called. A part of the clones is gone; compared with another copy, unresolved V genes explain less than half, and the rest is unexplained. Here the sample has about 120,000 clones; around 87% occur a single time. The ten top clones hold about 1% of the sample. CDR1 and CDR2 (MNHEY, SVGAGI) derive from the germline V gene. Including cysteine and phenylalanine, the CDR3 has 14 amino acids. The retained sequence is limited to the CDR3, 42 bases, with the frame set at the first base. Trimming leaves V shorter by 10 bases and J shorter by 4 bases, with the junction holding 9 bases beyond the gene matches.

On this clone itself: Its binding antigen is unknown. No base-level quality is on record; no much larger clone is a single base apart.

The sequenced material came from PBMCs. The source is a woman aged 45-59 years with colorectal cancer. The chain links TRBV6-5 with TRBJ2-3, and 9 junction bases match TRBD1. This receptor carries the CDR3 CATARGQGSDTQYF. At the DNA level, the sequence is TGTGCCACAGCCAGGGGACAGGGATCAGATACGCAGTATTTT.